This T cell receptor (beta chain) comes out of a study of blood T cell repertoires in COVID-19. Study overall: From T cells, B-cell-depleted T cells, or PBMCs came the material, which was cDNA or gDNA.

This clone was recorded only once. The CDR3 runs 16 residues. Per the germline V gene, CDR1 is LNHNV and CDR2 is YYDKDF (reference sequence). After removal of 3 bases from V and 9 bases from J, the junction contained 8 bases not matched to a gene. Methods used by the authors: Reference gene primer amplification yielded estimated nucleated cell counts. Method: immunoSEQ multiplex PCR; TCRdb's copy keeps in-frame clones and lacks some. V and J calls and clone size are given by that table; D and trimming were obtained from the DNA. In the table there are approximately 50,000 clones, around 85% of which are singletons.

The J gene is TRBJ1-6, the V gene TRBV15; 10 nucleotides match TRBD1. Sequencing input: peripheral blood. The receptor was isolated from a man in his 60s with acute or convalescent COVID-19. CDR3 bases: TGTGCCACCAGCAGCGGTACGACAGGGGGCCCTTCACCCCTCCACTTT. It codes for CATSSGTTGGPSPLHF.